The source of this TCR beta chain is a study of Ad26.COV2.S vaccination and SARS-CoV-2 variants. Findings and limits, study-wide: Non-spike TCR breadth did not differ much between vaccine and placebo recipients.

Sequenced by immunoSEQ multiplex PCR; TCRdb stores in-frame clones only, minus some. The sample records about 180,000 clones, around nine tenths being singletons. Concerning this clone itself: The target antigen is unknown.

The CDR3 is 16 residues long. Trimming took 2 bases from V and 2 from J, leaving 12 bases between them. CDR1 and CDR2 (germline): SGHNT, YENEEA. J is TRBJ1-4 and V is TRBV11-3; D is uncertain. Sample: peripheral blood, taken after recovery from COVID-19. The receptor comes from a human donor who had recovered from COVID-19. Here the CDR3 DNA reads TGTGCCAGCAGCTTACCCGGGAGGCAGACTAATGAAAAACTGTTTTTT. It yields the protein CASSLPGRQTNEKLFF.